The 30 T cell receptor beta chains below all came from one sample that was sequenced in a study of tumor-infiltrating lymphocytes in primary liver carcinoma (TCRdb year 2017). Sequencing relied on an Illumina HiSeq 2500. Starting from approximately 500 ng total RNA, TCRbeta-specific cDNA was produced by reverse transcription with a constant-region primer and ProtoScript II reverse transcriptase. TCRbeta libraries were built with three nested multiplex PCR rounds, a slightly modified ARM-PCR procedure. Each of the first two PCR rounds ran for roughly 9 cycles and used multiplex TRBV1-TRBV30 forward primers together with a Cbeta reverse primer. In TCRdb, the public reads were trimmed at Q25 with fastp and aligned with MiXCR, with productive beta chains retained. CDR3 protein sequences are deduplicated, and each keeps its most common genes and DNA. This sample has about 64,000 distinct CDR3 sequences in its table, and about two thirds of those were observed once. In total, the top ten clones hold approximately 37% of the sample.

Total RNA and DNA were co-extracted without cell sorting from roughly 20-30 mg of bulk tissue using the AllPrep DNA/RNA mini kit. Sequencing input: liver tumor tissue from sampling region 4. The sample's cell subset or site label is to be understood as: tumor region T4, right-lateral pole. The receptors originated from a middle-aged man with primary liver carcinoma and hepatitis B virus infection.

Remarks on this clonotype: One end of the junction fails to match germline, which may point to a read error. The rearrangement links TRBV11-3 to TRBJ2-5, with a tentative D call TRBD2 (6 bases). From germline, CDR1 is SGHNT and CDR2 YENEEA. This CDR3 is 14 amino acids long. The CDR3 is CTSSFGTQGETQYF. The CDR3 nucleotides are TGTACCAGCAGTTTCGGGACTCAGGGAGAGACTCAGTACTTC.

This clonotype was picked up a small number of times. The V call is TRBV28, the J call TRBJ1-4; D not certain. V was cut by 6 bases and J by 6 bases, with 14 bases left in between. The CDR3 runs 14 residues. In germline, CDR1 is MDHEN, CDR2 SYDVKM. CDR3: CASRLDRSYEKLFF. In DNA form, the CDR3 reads TGTGCCAGCAGATTGGACCGTAGCTATGAAAAACTGTTTTTT. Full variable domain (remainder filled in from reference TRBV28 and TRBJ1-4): DVKVTQSSRYLVKRTGEKVFLECVQDMDHENMFWYRQDPGLGLRLIYFSYDVKMKEKGDIPEGYSVSREKKERFSLILESASTNQTSMYLCASRLDRSYEKLFFGSGTQLSVL.

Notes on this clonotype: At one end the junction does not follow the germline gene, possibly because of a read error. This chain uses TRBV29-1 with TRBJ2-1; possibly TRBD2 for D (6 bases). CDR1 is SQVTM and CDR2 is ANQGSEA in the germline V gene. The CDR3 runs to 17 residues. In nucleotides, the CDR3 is TGCAGCGTTCAAGATGCCGGGGGAGCCCTTTCCTACAATGAGCAGTTCTTC. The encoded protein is CSVQDAGGALSYNEQFF.

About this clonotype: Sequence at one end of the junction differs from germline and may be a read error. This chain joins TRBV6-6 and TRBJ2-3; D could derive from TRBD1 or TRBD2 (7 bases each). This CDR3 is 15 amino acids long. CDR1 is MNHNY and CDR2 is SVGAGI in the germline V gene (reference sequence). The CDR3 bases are TGTGCCAGCAGTTTACTGTGGGGAGGGACAGATAAGCAGTATTTT. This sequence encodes CASSLLWGGTDKQYF.

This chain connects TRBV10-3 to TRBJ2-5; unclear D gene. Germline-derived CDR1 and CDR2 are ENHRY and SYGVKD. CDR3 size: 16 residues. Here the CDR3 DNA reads TGTGCTACCGAAACTGGGAAGTCGACAAGAAAAGAGACCCAGTACTTC. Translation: CATETGKSTRKETQYF.

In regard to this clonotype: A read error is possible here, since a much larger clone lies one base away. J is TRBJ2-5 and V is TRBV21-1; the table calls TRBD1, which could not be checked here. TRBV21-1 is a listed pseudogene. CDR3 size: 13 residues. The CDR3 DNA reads TGTGCCAGCAACAAAGCGGGCAGGGTTACCCAGTACTTC. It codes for CASNKAGRVTQYF.

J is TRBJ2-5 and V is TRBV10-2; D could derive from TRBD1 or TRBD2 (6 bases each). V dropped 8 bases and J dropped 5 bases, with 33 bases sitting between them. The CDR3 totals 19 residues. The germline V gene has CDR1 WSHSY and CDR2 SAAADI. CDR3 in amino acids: CASDESGTTSIGGSETQYF. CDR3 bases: TGCGCCAGCGATGAGTCGGGGACAACTTCTATCGGGGGTTCGGAGACCCAGTACTTC.

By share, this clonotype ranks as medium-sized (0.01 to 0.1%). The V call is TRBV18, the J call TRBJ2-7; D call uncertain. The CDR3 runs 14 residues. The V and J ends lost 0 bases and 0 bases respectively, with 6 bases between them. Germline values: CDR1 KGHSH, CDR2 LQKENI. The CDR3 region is CASSPPHLSYEQYF. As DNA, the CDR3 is TGTGCCAGCTCACCACCGCACCTCTCCTACGAGCAGTACTTC.

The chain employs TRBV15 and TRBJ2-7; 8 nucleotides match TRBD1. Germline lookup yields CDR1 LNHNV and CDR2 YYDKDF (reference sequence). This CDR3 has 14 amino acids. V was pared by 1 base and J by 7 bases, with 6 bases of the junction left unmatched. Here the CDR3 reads CATSRGQGAREQYF. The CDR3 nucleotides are TGTGCCACCAGCAGAGGTCAGGGGGCGCGAGAGCAGTACTTC.

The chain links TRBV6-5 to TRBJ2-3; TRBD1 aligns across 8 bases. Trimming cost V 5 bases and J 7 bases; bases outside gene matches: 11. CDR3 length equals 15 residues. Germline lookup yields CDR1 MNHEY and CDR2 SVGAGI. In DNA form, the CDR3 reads TGTGCCAGCAGTCAAGAAACAGGGGGACAAAATACGCAGTATTTT. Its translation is CASSQETGGQNTQYF.

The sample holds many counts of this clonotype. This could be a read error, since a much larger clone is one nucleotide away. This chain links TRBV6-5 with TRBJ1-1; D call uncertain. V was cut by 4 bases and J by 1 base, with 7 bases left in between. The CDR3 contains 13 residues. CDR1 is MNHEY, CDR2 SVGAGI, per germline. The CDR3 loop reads CASSLVRNTEAFF. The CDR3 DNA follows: TGTGCCAGCAGTTTAGTGCGGAACACTGAAGCTTTCTTT.

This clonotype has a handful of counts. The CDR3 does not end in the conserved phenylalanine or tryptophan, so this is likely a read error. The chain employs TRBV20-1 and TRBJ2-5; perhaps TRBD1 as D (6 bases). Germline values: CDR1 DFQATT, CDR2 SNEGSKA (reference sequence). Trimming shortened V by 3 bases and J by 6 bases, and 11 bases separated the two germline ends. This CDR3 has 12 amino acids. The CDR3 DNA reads TGCAGTGCTAGCAGGGGCCTGCAGACCCAGTACTCC. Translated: CSASRGLQTQYS.

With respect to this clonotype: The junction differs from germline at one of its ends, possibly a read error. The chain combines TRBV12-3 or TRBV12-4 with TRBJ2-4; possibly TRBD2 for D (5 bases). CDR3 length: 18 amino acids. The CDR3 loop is CAISLWGAEEIAKNIQYF. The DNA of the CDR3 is TGTGCCATCAGTTTATGGGGTGCGGAGGAGATAGCCAAAAACATTCAGTACTTC.

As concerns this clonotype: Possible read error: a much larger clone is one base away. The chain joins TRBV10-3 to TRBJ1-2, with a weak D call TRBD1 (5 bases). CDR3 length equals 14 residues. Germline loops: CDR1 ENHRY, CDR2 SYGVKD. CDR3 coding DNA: TGTGCCATCAGTGAGTCGTCAAGGGACTATGGCTTCAACTTC. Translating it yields CAISESSRDYGFNF.

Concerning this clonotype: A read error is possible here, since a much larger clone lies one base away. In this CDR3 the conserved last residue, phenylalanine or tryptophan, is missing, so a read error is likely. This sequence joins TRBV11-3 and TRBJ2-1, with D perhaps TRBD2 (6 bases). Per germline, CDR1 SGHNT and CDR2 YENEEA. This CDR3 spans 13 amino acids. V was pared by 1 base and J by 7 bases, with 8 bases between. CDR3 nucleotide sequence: TGTGCCAGCAGCTTAGGTAGCGGTAATGAGCAGTTCTTA. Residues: CASSLGSGNEQFL.

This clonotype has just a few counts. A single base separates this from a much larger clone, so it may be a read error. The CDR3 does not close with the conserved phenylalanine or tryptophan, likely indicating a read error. CDR3 protein: CASSLEWGADTEAFY. The CDR3 nucleotides are TGTGCCAGCAGCTTGGAGTGGGGGGCGGACACTGAAGCTTTCTAT. This sequence joins TRBV11-2 and TRBJ1-1; possible D gene TRBD1, 6 bases. The CDR3 consists of 15 residues. V lost 3 bases, J lost 3 bases, and 14 bases lay in between. Germline V gives CDR1 SGHAT, CDR2 FQNNGV.

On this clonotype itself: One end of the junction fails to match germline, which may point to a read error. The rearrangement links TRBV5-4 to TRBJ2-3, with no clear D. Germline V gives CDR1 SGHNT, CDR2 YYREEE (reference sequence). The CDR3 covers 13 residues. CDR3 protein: CAGSLAGEDTQYF. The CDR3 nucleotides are TGTGCCGGCAGCTTAGCTGGGGAAGATACGCAGTATTTT.

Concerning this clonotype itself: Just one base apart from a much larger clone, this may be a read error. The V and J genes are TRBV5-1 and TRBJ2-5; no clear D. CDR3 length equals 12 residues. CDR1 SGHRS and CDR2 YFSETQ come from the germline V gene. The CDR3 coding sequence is TGCGTCAGCAGCTTGGAAGGAGAGACCCAGTACTTC. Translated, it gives CVSSLEGETQYF.

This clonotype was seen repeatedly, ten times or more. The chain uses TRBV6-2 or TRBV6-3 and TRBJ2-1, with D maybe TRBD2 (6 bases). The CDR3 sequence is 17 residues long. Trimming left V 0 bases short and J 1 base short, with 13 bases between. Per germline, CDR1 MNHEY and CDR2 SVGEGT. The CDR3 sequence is CASSYSFERASYNEQFF. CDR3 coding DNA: TGTGCCAGCAGTTACTCATTCGAGCGGGCGTCCTACAATGAGCAGTTCTTC.

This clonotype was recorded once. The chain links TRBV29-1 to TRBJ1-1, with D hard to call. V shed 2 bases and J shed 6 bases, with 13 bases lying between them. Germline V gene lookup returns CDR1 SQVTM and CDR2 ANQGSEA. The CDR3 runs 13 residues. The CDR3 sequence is CSVESRQEAEAFF. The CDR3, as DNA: TGCAGCGTTGAATCAAGGCAGGAGGCTGAAGCTTTCTTT.

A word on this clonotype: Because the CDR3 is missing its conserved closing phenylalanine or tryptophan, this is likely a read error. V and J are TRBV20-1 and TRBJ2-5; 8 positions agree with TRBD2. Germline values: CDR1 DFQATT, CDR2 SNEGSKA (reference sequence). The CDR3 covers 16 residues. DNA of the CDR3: TGCAATGCCCTAAGTGTCAGCGGGAGAGTAGGGGAGACCCAGTACTAC. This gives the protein CNALSVSGRVGETQYY.

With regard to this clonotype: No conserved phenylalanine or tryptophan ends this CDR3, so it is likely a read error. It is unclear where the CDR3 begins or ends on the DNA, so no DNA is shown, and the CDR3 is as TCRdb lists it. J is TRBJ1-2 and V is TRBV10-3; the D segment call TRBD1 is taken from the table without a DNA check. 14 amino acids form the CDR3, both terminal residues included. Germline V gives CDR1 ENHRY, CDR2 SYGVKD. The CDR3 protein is CAISESSGDYGHIS.

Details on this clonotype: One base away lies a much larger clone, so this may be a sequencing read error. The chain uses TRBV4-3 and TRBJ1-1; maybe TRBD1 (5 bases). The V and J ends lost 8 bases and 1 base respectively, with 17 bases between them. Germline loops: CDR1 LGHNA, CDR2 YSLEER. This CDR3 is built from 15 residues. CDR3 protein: CASGPGPRENTEAFF. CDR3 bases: TGCGCCAGCGGCCCGGGACCCCGAGAGAACACTGAAGCTTTCTTT.

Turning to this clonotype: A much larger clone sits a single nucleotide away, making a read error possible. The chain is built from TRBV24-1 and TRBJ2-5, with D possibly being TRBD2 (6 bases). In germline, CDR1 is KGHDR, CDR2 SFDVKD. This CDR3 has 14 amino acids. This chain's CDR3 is CVTSDLTSQETQYF. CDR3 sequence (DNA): TGTGTCACCAGTGATTTGACTAGCCAAGAGACCCAGTACTTC.

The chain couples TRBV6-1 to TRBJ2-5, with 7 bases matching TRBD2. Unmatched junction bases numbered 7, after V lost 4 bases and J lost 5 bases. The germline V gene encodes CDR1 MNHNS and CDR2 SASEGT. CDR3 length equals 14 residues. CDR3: CASSAGLVQETQYF. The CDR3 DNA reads TGTGCCAGCAGTGCAGGACTAGTCCAGGAGACCCAGTACTTC.

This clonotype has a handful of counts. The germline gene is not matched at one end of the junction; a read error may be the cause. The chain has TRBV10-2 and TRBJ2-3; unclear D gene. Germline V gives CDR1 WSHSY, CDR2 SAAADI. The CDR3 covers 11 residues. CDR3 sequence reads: CASSHTDTHYF. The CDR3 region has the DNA TGCGCCAGCAGTCACACAGATACGCATTATTTT.

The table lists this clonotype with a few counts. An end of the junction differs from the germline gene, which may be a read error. The chain's CDR3 is CASSGGQGSNGQFF. The CDR3 nucleotides are TGCGCCAGCAGCGGTGGACAGGGGAGTAATGGGCAGTTCTTC. This rearrangement joins TRBV5-1 to TRBJ2-1; the match to TRBD1 covers 9 bases. This CDR3 is built from 14 residues. The germline CDR1 and CDR2 sequences are SGHRS and YFSETQ.

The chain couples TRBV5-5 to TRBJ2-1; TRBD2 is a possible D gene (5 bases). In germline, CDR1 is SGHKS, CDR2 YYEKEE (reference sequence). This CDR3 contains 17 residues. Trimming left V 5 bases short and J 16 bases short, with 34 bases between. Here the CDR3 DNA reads TGTGCCAGCAGGTCCGACCCTAGCCGGAACTCCTACAATGGGCAATTCTTC. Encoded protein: CASRSDPSRNSYNGQFF. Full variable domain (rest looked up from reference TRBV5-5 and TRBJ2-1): DAGVTQSPTHLIKTRGQQVTLRCSPISGHKSVSWYQQVLGQGPQFIFQYYEKEERGRGNFPDRFSARQFPNYSSELNVNALLLGDSALYLCASRSDPSRNSYNGQFFGPGTRLTVL.

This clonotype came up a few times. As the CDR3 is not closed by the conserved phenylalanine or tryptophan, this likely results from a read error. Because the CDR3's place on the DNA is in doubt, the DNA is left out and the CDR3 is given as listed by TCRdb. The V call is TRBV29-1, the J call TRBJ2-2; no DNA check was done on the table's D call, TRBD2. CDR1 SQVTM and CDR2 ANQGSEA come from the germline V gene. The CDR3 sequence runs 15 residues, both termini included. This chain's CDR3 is CSVGTSAANTGEPFL.

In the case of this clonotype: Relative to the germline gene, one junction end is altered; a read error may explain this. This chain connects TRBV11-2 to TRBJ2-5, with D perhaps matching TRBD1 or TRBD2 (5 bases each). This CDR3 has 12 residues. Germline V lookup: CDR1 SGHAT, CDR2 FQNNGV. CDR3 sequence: CAISLQGETKYF. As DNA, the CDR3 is TGTGCCATCAGCCTTCAAGGGGAGACCAAGTACTTC.